The 28 T cell receptor beta chains presented below share a single source sample, sequenced in a study of cytomegalovirus exposure and HLA in healthy donors. 13 Jbeta primers and 60 Vbeta primers were used for the PCR. Data came from immunoSEQ multiplex PCR; TCRdb stores just in-frame clones and leaves some out. The sample contains about 76,000 clones, about 66% of which appear only once. The source material was PBMCs. The receptors were gathered from a man between 60 and 70 years old in good health and CMV-seropositive.

The chain couples TRBV7-9 to TRBJ1-5; TRBD1 matches at 9 bases. The CDR3 contains 13 residues. The junction had 5 bases not matched to a gene; V was cut back by 7 bases and J by 7 bases. From germline, CDR1 is SEHNR and CDR2 FQNEAQ (reference sequence). This CDR3 reads CASNRGPGQPQHF. As DNA, the CDR3 is TGTGCCAGCAACAGGGGGCCCGGGCAGCCCCAGCATTTT.

The rearrangement uses TRBV5-1 and TRBJ2-1, with 11 nucleotides matching TRBD1. This CDR3 contains 17 residues. The V gene end was trimmed by 4 bases and the J gene end by 7 bases; junction bases not matched to a gene: 13. Germline lookup yields CDR1 SGHRS and CDR2 YFSETQ. The CDR3 loop reads CASSTGQGAKVWNEQFF. The CDR3 DNA sequence: TGCGCCAGCAGCACAGGACAGGGGGCAAAAGTGTGGAATGAGCAGTTCTTC.

The chain uses TRBV20-1 and TRBJ2-5; D not certain. The end of the DNA fits TRBJ2-7 better, so the J call may be wrong. The CDR3 length is 11 residues. Germline V gene sequence: CDR1 DFQATT, CDR2 SNEGSKA (reference sequence). The CDR3 DNA reads TGCAGTGCTAGATTCCACTACGAGCAGTACTTC. Protein sequence: CSARFHYEQYF.

The V gene is TRBV5-6, the J gene TRBJ2-1, with D maybe TRBD1 (6 bases). V was trimmed by 6 bases and J by 2 bases, leaving 15 bases between them. The germline gives CDR1 SGHDT, CDR2 YYEEEE. This CDR3 is 15 amino acids long. In DNA, the CDR3 is TGTGCCAGCACCTCAAGGGGGACCCCCTACAATGAGCAGTTCTTC. Its translation: CASTSRGTPYNEQFF.

The gene calls are TRBV6-1 and TRBJ2-7, with 9 bases that match TRBD2. The CDR3 spans 15 residues. V shed 11 bases and J 3 bases; nucleotides not matched to a gene: 14. The germline CDR1 and CDR2 sequences are MNHNS and SASEGT. CDR3 loop: CAVASGEAPYYEQYF. The CDR3 DNA reads TGTGCCGTCGCTAGCGGGGAGGCCCCCTACTACGAGCAGTACTTC.

The J gene is TRBJ2-5, the V gene TRBV7-2, with D perhaps TRBD1 (6 bases). Germline CDR1 SGHTA, CDR2 FQGNSA. The CDR3 runs 15 residues. With 1 base removed from V and 5 bases from J, the gap between germline ends came to 14 bases. In nucleotides, the CDR3 is TGTGCCAGCAGCTTAGTATTAGCGAGGGGGGAGACCCAGTACTTC. Encoded protein: CASSLVLARGETQYF. Full variable domain (rest looked up from reference TRBV7-2 and TRBJ2-5): GAGVSQSPSNKVTEKGKDVELRCDPISGHTALYWYRQSLGQGLEFLIYFQGNSAPDKSGLPSDRFSAERTGGSVSTLTIQRTQQEDSAVYLCASSLVLARGETQYFGPGTRLLVL.

The genes are TRBV7-2 and TRBJ1-4; 10 bases agree with TRBD1. CDR1 and CDR2 (germline): SGHTA, FQGNSA. The CDR3 is made up of 14 amino acids. V dropped 5 bases and J dropped 8; count of bases not matched to a gene: 5. The CDR3, as DNA: TGTGCCAGCAGCCTCGACAGGGGGCGCGAAAAACTGTTTTTT. This encodes CASSLDRGREKLFF.

V usage is TRBV6-5 and J usage is TRBJ2-1, with 13 nucleotides matching TRBD2. There are 16 residues in the CDR3. Germline lookup yields CDR1 MNHEY and CDR2 SVGAGI. V lost 2 bases and J lost 7; bases outside the gene matches: 5. The CDR3 sequence: CASSYALAGGPNEQFF. The CDR3 nucleotides read TGTGCCAGCAGTTACGCACTAGCGGGGGGGCCAAATGAGCAGTTCTTC.

In regard to this clone: Compared with germline, one end of the junction differs, possibly owing to a read error. The genes are TRBV13 and TRBJ1-1; D ambiguous. CDR1 and CDR2 (germline): PRHDT, FYEKMQ (reference sequence). The CDR3 runs 13 residues. CDR3 in amino acids: CASSLGLNTEAFF. The CDR3 coding sequence is TGTGCCAGCAGCCTAGGGCTAAACACTGAAGCTTTCTTT.

The gene calls are TRBV21-1 and TRBJ2-7; the table's D call TRBD2 went unverified against the DNA. TRBV21-1 is a known pseudogene. This CDR3 is 18 amino acids long. The CDR3 loop is CASNIKTSGRAGPYEQYF. DNA for the CDR3: TGTGCCAGCAACATAAAGACTAGCGGGAGGGCCGGTCCCTACGAGCAGTACTTC.

The chain couples TRBV4-3 to TRBJ1-3; D might be TRBD1 (5 bases). From germline, CDR1 is LGHNA and CDR2 YSLEER. This CDR3 contains 17 residues. V lost 1 base, J lost 4 bases, and 17 bases lay in between. The CDR3 nucleotides are TGCGCCAGCAGCCAAGGGGGAGGAGGGGCGATCGGAAACACCATATATTTT. Protein: CASSQGGGGAIGNTIYF.

The rearrangement uses TRBV28 and TRBJ2-7; TRBD2 matches at 10 bases. This CDR3 comprises 17 residues. Looked up from germline, CDR1 is MDHEN and CDR2 is SYDVKM. V shed 7 bases, J shed 6 bases, and the junction held 18 bases outside the gene matches. The CDR3 nucleotides are TGTGCCAGCAAGGGGGCTAGCGGGAGACTCCCCTCTTGCGAGCAGTACTTC. Its protein product is CASKGASGRLPSCEQYF.

The chain has TRBV6-5 and TRBJ1-1; D perhaps matches TRBD1 (6 bases). Germline CDR1 is MNHEY and CDR2 is SVGAGI. The CDR3 is 13 residues long. V was pared by 7 bases and J by 1 base, with 10 bases between. CDR3 loop: CASKLDRNTEAFF. In nucleotides, the CDR3 is TGTGCCAGCAAGCTGGACAGGAACACTGAAGCTTTCTTT.

The chain carries TRBV5-1 and TRBJ2-2, with D possibly matching TRBD1 (6 bases). The CDR3 loop spans 16 amino acids. Germline V CDR1 and CDR2: SGHRS, YFSETQ. With 0 bases removed from V and 3 bases from J, the gap between germline ends came to 12 bases. In DNA, the CDR3 is TGCGCCAGCAGCTTGGCCCAGGGGTCATACACCGGGGAGCTGTTTTTT. It encodes CASSLAQGSYTGELFF. Full variable domain (rest looked up from reference TRBV5-1 and TRBJ2-2): KAGVTQTPRYLIKTRGQQVTLSCSPISGHRSVSWYQQTPGQGLQFLFEYFSETQRNKGNFPGRFSGRQFSNSRSEMNVSTLELGDSALYLCASSLAQGSYTGELFFGEGSRLTVL.

V is TRBV4-3 and J is TRBJ1-2; no definite D call. The CDR3 has 15 residues. The germline gives CDR1 LGHNA, CDR2 YSLEER. V lost 3 bases to trimming and J lost 3 bases, with 14 bases between them. The CDR3 sequence: CASSQKRAGDYGYTF. As DNA, the CDR3 is TGCGCCAGCAGCCAGAAAAGGGCGGGCGACTATGGCTACACCTTC.

The rearrangement links TRBV18 to TRBJ2-7; unclear D gene. V was shortened by 2 bases and J by 2 bases, with 7 bases between the two germline ends. CDR1 is KGHSH and CDR2 is LQKENI in the germline V gene. The CDR3 runs 13 residues. The CDR3 sequence is CASSPVSPYEQYF. CDR3 sequence (DNA): TGTGCCAGCTCACCAGTGTCTCCCTACGAGCAGTACTTC.

The CDR3 reads CASYFANEQFF. The CDR3 region has the DNA TGTGCCAGTTACTTTGCCAATGAGCAGTTCTTC. The V call is TRBV19, the J call TRBJ2-1; D is uncertain. Germline-derived CDR1 and CDR2 are LNHDA and SQIVND (reference sequence). The V end lost 8 bases, the J end lost 6 bases, and 8 bases lay between the germline ends. The CDR3 runs 11 residues.

This clone was observed a few times. The chain couples TRBV6-1 to TRBJ2-1; no firm D call. Trimming removed 8 bases at V and 5 bases at J, with 16 bases between. Germline lookup yields CDR1 MNHNS and CDR2 SASEGT. This CDR3 has 14 residues. Here the CDR3 DNA reads TGTGCCAGCGAGGCGAGAGGTATAAACAATGAGCAGTTCTTC. Translated, it gives CASEARGINNEQFF.

The V call is TRBV28, the J call TRBJ1-4, with a possible D match to TRBD1 (6 bases). Germline V gene sequence: CDR1 MDHEN, CDR2 SYDVKM. The V end was cut by 6 bases, the J end by 8 bases, with 19 bases between. This CDR3 is built from 15 residues. The CDR3 coding sequence is TGTGCCAGCAGCCTACGGGGCAGGGGAGAAGAAAAACTGTTTTTT. It encodes CASSLRGRGEEKLFF.

The chain employs TRBV11-2 and TRBJ1-1; 8 bases are shared with TRBD1. In germline, CDR1 is SGHAT, CDR2 FQNNGV. The J segment lost 10 bases and the V segment lost 1 base, leaving 8 bases of the junction unmatched. The CDR3 runs to 14 residues. CDR3 residues: CASSLVDRVNRAFF. CDR3 sequence (DNA): TGTGCCAGCAGCTTAGTGGACAGGGTGAATCGAGCTTTCTTT.

This chain uses TRBV7-2 with TRBJ1-3; no reliable D call. Trimming took off 5 bases at V and 1 base at J, with 3 bases between the two ends. The V gene's germline CDR1 is SGHTA and CDR2 FQGNSA. There are 12 residues in the CDR3. The CDR3 DNA reads as TGTGCCAGCAGCCCTTCTGGAAACACCATATATTTT. It codes for CASSPSGNTIYF.

V gene TRBV19 combines with J gene TRBJ2-7, with D unclear. Germline V gene lookup returns CDR1 LNHDA and CDR2 SQIVND (reference sequence). Trimming left V 0 bases short and J 4 bases short, with 13 bases between. The CDR3 is 15 amino acids. The CDR3 nucleotides are TGTGCCAGTAGTATAGATCTGCTAGGATGGTACGAGCAGTACTTC. Its translation is CASSIDLLGWYEQYF.

This chain connects TRBV28 to TRBJ1-5, with a weak D call TRBD1 (5 bases). CDR3 size: 13 residues. V was clipped by 7 bases and J by 6 bases, with 13 bases between them. The germline CDR1 and CDR2 sequences are MDHEN and SYDVKM. CDR3 residues: CASKLAGTQPQHF. The CDR3 DNA reads as TGTGCCAGCAAACTAGCAGGGACTCAGCCCCAGCATTTT.

The J gene is TRBJ1-2, the V gene TRBV5-4; tentatively, D is TRBD1 (5 bases). Germline V CDR1 and CDR2: SGHNT, YYREEE (reference sequence). V was clipped by 4 bases and J by 7 bases, with 8 bases between them. The CDR3 is 11 amino acids. CDR3 residues: CASSLRGGYTF. CDR3 bases: TGTGCCAGCAGCCTTAGGGGTGGCTACACCTTC.

The gene calls are TRBV4-3 and TRBJ1-3; TRBD1 agrees at 8 bases. The CDR3 consists of 17 residues. Per germline, CDR1 LGHNA and CDR2 YSLEER. With 3 bases clipped from V and 4 bases from J, the junction kept 11 bases outside the gene matches. The CDR3: CASSHDRGWSDGNTIYF. The CDR3 coding sequence is TGCGCCAGCAGCCATGACAGGGGATGGTCCGACGGAAACACCATATATTTT.

This chain joins TRBV28 and TRBJ2-1, with 8 bases matching TRBD2. The CDR3 covers 15 residues. J gave up 2 bases and V 2 bases, and 2 bases lay outside the gene matches. Germline-derived CDR1 and CDR2 are MDHEN and SYDVKM. DNA for the CDR3: TGTGCCAGCAGTTTAGGTAGCGGGGCCTACAATGAGCAGTTCTTC. Its protein product is CASSLGSGAYNEQFF.

J is TRBJ2-7 and V is TRBV10-1; D possibly corresponds to TRBD2 (6 bases). CDR3 length: 17 residues. V was pared by 5 bases and J by 4 bases, with 24 bases between. CDR1 is WNHNN and CDR2 is SYGVQD in the germline V gene (reference sequence). CDR3 residues: CASSPPLLTGEVYEQYF. CDR3 bases: TGCGCCAGCAGTCCCCCCCTCCTTACGGGGGAAGTATACGAGCAGTACTTC.

This clone was observed once. V is TRBV2 and J is TRBJ2-1; tentatively, D is TRBD2 (5 bases). Germline values: CDR1 SNHLY, CDR2 FYNNEI. V dropped 4 bases and J dropped 6 bases, with 13 bases sitting between them. The CDR3 runs to 14 residues. The CDR3 sequence is CASSVPRDGNEQFF. Here the CDR3 DNA reads TGTGCCAGCAGTGTACCCCGGGATGGCAATGAGCAGTTCTTC. The variable domain in full, completed from reference TRBV2 and TRBJ2-1, reads EPEVTQTPSHQVTQMGQEVILRCVPISNHLYFYWYRQILGQKVEFLVSFYNNEISEKSEIFDDQFSVERPDGSNFTLKIRSTKLEDSAMYFCASSVPRDGNEQFFGPGTRLTVL.